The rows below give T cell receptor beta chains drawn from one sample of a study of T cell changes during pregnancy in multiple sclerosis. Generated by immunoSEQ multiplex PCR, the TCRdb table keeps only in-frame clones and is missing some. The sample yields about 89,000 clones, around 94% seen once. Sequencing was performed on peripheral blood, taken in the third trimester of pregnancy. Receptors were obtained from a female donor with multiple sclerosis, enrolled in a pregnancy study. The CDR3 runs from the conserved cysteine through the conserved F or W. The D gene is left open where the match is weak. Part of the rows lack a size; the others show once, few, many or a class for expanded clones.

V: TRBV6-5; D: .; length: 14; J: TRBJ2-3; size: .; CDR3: CASSFSQGKVTQYF; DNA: TGTGCCAGCAGTTTTTCGCAGGGGAAAGTTACGCAGTATTTT
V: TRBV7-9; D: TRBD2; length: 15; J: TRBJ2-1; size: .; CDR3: CASSLGEGIYNEQFF; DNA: TGTGCCAGCAGCTTAGGGGAGGGAATTTACAATGAGCAGTTCTTC
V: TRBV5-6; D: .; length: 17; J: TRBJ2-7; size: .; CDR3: CASNQLGPGRGTYEQYF; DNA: TGTGCCAGCAACCAGCTTGGTCCAGGGAGGGGGACCTACGAGCAGTACTTC
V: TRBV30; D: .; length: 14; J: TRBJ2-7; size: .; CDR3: CACKIAEKAYEQYF; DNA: TGTGCCTGCAAGATAGCGGAGAAAGCCTACGAGCAGTACTTC
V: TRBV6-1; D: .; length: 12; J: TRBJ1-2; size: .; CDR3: CASSVDGDGYTF; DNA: TGTGCCAGCAGTGTCGACGGAGATGGCTACACCTTC
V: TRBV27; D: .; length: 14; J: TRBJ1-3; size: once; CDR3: CASKRGAGTNTIYF; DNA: TGTGCCAGCAAGCGGGGGGCAGGAACAAACACCATATATTTT
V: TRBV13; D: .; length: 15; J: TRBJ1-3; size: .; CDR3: CASSSGLSSGNTIYF; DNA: TGTGCCAGCAGCTCGGGACTGAGCTCTGGAAACACCATATATTTT
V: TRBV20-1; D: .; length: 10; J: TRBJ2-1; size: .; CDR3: CSARFNEQFF; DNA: TGCAGTGCTCGGTTCAATGAGCAGTTCTTC
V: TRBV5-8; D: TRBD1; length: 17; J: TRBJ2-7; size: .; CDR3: CASSTSPSGTGAYEQYF; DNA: TGTGCCAGCAGCACCTCACCTTCCGGGACAGGGGCCTACGAGCAGTACTTC
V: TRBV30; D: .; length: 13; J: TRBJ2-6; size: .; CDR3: CAWSQSGANVLTF; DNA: TGTGCCTGGAGCCAATCTGGGGCCAACGTCCTGACTTTC
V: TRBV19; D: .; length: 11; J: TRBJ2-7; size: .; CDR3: CASSVGNEQYF; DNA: TGTGCCAGTTCTGTGGGCAACGAGCAGTACTTC
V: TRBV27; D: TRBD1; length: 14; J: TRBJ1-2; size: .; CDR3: CASKIGQGAYGYTF; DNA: TGTGCCAGCAAAATCGGTCAGGGGGCCTATGGCTACACCTTC
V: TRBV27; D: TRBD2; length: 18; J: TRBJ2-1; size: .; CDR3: CASSLLTGGTSSYNEQFF; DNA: TGTGCCAGCAGTTTATTAACGGGAGGGACGAGCTCCTACAATGAGCAGTTCTTC
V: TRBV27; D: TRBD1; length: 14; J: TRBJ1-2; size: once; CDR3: CASSPPDRVFGYTF; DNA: TGTGCCAGCAGTCCCCCGGACAGGGTGTTTGGCTACACCTTC
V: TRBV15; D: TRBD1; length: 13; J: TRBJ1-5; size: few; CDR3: CATSGDRGQPQHF; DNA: TGTGCCACCAGCGGGGACAGGGGTCAGCCCCAGCATTTT
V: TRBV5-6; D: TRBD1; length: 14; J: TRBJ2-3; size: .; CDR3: CASSTGGSTDTQYF; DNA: TGTGCCAGCAGCACAGGGGGCAGCACAGATACGCAGTATTTT
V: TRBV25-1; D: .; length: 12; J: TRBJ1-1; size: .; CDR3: CASLSMNTEAFF; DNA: TGTGCCAGCTTGTCAATGAACACTGAAGCTTTCTTT
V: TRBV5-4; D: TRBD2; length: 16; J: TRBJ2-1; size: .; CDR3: CASSFGGINSYNEQFF; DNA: TGTGCCAGCAGTTTCGGGGGGATCAACTCCTACAATGAGCAGTTCTTC
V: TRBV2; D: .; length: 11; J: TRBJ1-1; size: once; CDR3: CASRMNTEAFF; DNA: TGTGCCAGCCGTATGAACACTGAAGCTTTCTTT
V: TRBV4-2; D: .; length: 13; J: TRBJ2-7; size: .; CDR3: CASSQVLSYEQYF; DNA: TGTGCCAGCAGCCAAGTCCTATCCTACGAGCAGTACTTC
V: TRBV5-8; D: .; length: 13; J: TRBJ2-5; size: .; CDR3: CASSLLSGETQYF; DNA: TGTGCCAGCAGCTTGCTGTCAGGGGAGACCCAGTACTTC
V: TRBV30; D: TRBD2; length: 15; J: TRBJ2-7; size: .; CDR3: CAWSVLVAGGLEQYF; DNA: TGTGCCTGGAGTGTATTGGTAGCGGGAGGTTTGGAGCAGTACTTC
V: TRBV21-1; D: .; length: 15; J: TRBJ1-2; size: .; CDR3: CASSKYGGDEHGYTF; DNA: TGTGCCAGCAGCAAATACGGAGGGGATGAGCATGGCTACACCTTC
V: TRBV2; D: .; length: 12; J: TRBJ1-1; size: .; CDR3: CASRLLNTEAFF; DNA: TGTGCCAGCAGACTTTTGAACACTGAAGCTTTCTTT
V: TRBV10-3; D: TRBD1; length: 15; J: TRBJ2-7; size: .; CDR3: CAISGIQGNPYEQYF; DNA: TGTGCCATCAGCGGAATACAGGGGAACCCCTACGAGCAGTACTTC
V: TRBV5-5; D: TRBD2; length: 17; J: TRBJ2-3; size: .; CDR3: CASSPLLTSGTTDTQYF; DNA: TGTGCCAGCAGCCCTCTCCTGACTAGCGGAACCACAGATACGCAGTATTTT
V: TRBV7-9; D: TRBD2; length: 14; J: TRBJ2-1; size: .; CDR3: CASTSGLADNEQFF; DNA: TGTGCCAGCACCTCGGGACTAGCGGACAATGAGCAGTTCTTC
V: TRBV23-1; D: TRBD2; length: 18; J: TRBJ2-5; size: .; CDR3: CASSQSTFPTSGSETQYF; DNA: TGCGCCAGCAGTCAATCTACATTTCCGACTAGCGGGAGCGAGACCCAGTACTTC
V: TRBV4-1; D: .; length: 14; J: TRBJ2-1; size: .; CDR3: CASSLLPAYNEQFF; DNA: TGCGCCAGCAGCCTCCTCCCCGCCTACAATGAGCAGTTCTTC
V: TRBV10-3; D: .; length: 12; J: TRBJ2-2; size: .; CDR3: CAISERLGELFF; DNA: TGTGCCATCAGTGAGAGACTCGGGGAGCTGTTTTTT
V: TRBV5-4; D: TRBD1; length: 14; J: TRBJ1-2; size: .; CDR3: CASSLIRDSYGYTF; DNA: TGTGCCAGCAGCTTGATACGGGACAGCTATGGCTACACCTTC
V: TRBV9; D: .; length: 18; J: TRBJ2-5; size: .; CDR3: CASSPGWNGAGGRETQYF; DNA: TGTGCCAGCAGCCCAGGATGGAATGGGGCAGGGGGGCGAGAGACCCAGTACTTC
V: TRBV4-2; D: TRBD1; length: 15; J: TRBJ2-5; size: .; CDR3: CASSQGQGVQETQYF; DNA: TGTGCCAGCAGCCAAGGACAGGGGGTTCAAGAGACCCAGTACTTC
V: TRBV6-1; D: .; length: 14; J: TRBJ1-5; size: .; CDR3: CASSGGPGDQPQHF; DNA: TGTGCCAGCAGTGGGGGCCCGGGGGATCAGCCCCAGCATTTT
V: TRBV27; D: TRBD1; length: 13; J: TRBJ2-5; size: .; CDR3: CASRTTGAETQYF; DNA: TGTGCCAGCAGGACAACAGGGGCGGAGACCCAGTACTTC
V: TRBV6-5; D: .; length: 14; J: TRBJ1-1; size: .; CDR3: CASSYGGIGFEAFF; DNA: TGTGCCAGCAGTTACGGGGGGATCGGTTTTGAAGCTTTCTTT
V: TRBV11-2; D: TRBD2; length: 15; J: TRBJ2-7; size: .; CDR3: CASSLASGGSYEQYF; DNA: TGTGCCAGCAGCTTAGCGAGCGGGGGCTCCTACGAGCAGTACTTC
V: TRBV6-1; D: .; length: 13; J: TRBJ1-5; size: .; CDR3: CASSESVPGAQHF; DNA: TGTGCCAGCAGTGAATCGGTGCCAGGGGCCCAGCATTTT
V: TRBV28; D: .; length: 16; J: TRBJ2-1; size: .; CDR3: CASIRAGSTRANEQFF; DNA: TGTGCCAGCATCCGTGCGGGCTCAACTAGGGCCAATGAGCAGTTCTTC
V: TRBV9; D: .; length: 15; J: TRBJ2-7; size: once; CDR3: CASSVGPRSSYEQYF; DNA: TGTGCCAGCAGCGTAGGCCCGAGAAGCTCCTACGAGCAGTACTTC
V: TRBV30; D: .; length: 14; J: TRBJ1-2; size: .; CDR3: CAWSVRQGAGGYTF; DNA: TGTGCCTGGAGTGTACGGCAGGGAGCGGGTGGCTACACCTTC
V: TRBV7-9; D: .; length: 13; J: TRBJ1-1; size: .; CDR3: CASSLLGGTEAFF; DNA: TGTGCCAGCAGCTTATTGGGGGGAACTGAAGCTTTCTTT
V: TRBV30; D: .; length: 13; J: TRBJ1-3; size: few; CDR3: CAWSVASGNTIYF; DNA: TGTGCCTGGAGTGTGGCAAGTGGAAACACCATATATTTT
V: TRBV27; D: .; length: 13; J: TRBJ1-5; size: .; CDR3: CASSLSSRQSQHF; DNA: TGTGCCAGCAGTTTATCTTCAAGACAGTCCCAGCATTTT